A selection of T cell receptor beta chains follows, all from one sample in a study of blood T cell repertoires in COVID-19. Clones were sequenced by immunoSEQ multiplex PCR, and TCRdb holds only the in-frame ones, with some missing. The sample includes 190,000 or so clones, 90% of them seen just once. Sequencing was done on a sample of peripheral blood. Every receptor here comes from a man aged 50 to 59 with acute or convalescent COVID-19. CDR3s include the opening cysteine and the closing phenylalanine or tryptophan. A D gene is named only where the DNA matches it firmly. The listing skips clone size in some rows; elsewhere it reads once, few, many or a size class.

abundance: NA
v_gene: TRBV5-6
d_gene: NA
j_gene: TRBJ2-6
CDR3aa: CASEPTGGNGANVLTF
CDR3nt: TGTGCCAGCGAACCGACGGGGGGCAACGGGGCCAACGTCCTGACTTTC

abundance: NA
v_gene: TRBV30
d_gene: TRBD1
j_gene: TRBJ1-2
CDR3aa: CAWRDRGQVYGYTF
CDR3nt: TGTGCCTGGAGGGACAGGGGGCAAGTCTATGGCTACACCTTC

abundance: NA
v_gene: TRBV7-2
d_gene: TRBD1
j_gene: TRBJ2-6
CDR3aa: CASSRRGQGSGANVLTF
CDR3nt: TGTGCCAGCAGCCGGCGGGGACAGGGATCTGGGGCCAACGTCCTGACTTTC

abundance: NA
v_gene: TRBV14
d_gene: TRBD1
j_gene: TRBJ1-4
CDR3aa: CASSMNRLTGNEKLFF
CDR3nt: TGTGCCAGCAGCATGAACCGGTTGACAGGGAATGAAAAACTGTTTTTT

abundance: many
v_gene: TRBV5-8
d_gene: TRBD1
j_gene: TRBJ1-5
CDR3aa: CASSLPGTANQPQHF
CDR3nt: TGTGCCAGCAGCTTACCCGGGACAGCTAATCAGCCCCAGCATTTT

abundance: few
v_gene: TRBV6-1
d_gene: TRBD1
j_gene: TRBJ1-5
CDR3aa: CASSELTGVGNQPQHF
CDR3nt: TGTGCCAGCAGTGAACTGACAGGGGTCGGCAATCAGCCCCAGCATTTT

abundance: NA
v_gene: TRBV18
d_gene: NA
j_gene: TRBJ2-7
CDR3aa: CASSLALPDNSYEQYF
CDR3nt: TGTGCCAGCTCACTAGCCCTCCCGGACAACTCCTACGAGCAGTACTTC

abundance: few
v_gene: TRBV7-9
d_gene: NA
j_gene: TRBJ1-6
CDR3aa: CASSLGRDNSPLHF
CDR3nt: TGTGCCAGCAGCTTAGGGCGGGATAATTCACCCCTCCACTTT

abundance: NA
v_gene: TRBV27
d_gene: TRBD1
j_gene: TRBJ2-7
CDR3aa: CASSPLGTETLGEQYF
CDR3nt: TGTGCCAGCAGTCCCCTAGGGACAGAAACTCTAGGGGAGCAGTACTTC

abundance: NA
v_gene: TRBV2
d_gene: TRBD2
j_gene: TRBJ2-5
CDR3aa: CASSASSGGSRVAQYF
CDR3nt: TGTGCCAGCAGTGCCTCTAGCGGGGGGTCCAGGGTGGCCCAGTACTTC